The 29 T cell receptor beta chains below come from one sample, sequenced in a study of blood T cell repertoires in COVID-19. The repertoire was sequenced with immunoSEQ multiplex PCR; TCRdb's copy has only in-frame clones and lacks some. The sample has 110,000 to 150,000 clones, about 87% seen once; the top ten hold 35% to 50%. The sample consisted of peripheral blood. Receptors originate from a human donor in a cohort sampled during active COVID-19.

V is TRBV5-1 and J is TRBJ2-7, with 8 bases fitting TRBD1. The CDR3 loop spans 16 amino acids. Germline lookup yields CDR1 SGHRS and CDR2 YFSETQ. Losses at the gene ends were 4 bases for V and 5 bases for J; bases not matched to a gene: 14. As DNA, the CDR3 is TGCGCCAGCAGCCCCTCAGGGGGCCAGGGGATGCACGAGCAGTACTTC. As protein: CASSPSGGQGMHEQYF. Drawing the rest from reference TRBV5-1 and TRBJ2-7, the complete variable domain is KAGVTQTPRYLIKTRGQQVTLSCSPISGHRSVSWYQQTPGQGLQFLFEYFSETQRNKGNFPGRFSGRQFSNSRSEMNVSTLELGDSALYLCASSPSGGQGMHEQYFGPGTRLTVT.

The genes are TRBV24-1 and TRBJ2-3; possible D gene TRBD2, 6 bases. This CDR3 contains 15 residues. CDR1 is KGHDR and CDR2 is SFDVKD in the germline V gene. Trimming shortened V by 3 bases and J by 2 bases, and 11 bases separated the two germline ends. CDR3 DNA: TGTGCCACCAGTGATGGTGGGGGGAACACAGATACGCAGTATTTT. Its translation is CATSDGGGNTDTQYF.

The chain links TRBV11-3 to TRBJ2-1, with D possibly being TRBD2 (6 bases). The V and J ends lost 5 bases and 3 bases respectively, with 17 bases between them. The CDR3 contains 16 residues. CDR1 and CDR2 from the germline V gene are SGHNT and YENEEA. CDR3 loop: CASSPGRDFLYNEQFF. CDR3 DNA: TGTGCCAGCAGCCCCGGCCGGGACTTCCTCTACAATGAGCAGTTCTTC.

In the case of this clone: The junction and the germline gene differ at one end; a read error may be behind it. The rearrangement uses TRBV11-3 and TRBJ1-1, with 9 bases fitting TRBD1. This CDR3 comprises 12 residues. The germline V gene encodes CDR1 SGHNT and CDR2 YENEEA. CDR3 sequence: CASSAGQGGVGF. CDR3 DNA sequence: TGTGCCAGCAGCGCGGGACAGGGAGGGGTGGGGTTT.

This chain links TRBV5-1 with TRBJ2-1, with TRBD2 matching 13 bases. The trim removed 4 bases at V and 7 bases at J, leaving 8 bases unmatched. The CDR3 extends over 16 amino acids. The germline CDR1 and CDR2 sequences are SGHRS and YFSETQ. This chain's CDR3 is CASSLTTSGGSNEQFF. The CDR3 nucleotides read TGCGCCAGCAGCCTTACGACTAGCGGGGGGTCTAATGAGCAGTTCTTC.

This clone was counted between two and nine times. This sequence joins TRBV7-6 and TRBJ1-2, with D perhaps TRBD1 (6 bases). The CDR3 sequence is 15 residues long. In germline, CDR1 is SGHVS, CDR2 FNYEAQ. The ends were cut back, 5 bases at V and 3 bases at J, with 16 bases in the middle. This CDR3 is CASSPLGAPDYGYTF. Here the CDR3 DNA reads TGTGCCAGCAGCCCTTTGGGGGCTCCGGACTATGGCTACACCTTC.

The chain joins TRBV15 to TRBJ2-5; tentatively, D is TRBD2 (7 bases). Trimming shortened V by 0 bases and J by 7 bases, and 21 bases separated the two germline ends. Germline CDR1 is LNHNV and CDR2 is YYDKDF (reference sequence). CDR3 length: 17 amino acids. The DNA for the CDR3 is TGTGCCACCAGCAGAGATTTTAAAGGGAGGGGGATACGGACCCAGTACTTC. This encodes CATSRDFKGRGIRTQYF.

The V call is TRBV28, the J call TRBJ1-6; 8 bases are a match to TRBD1. There are 15 residues in the CDR3. Per germline, CDR1 MDHEN and CDR2 SYDVKM. The junction had 5 bases not matched to a gene; V was cut back by 4 bases and J by 6 bases. CDR3 sequence reads: CASSSPGQVNSPLHF. CDR3 DNA: TGTGCCAGCAGTTCCCCGGGACAGGTTAATTCACCCCTCCACTTT. Looking up the rest from reference TRBV28 and TRBJ1-6 gives the full variable domain: DVKVTQSSRYLVKRTGEKVFLECVQDMDHENMFWYRQDPGLGLRLIYFSYDVKMKEKGDIPEGYSVSREKKERFSLILESASTNQTSMYLCASSSPGQVNSPLHFGNGTRLTVT.

This sequence joins TRBV5-1 and TRBJ2-7; 12 positions match TRBD1. The CDR3 consists of 15 residues. CDR1 is SGHRS and CDR2 is YFSETQ in the germline V gene. Unmatched junction bases numbered 5, after V lost 4 bases and J lost 3 bases. For the CDR3, the DNA is TGCGCCAGCAGCCCGGGACAGGGGGCGTTCTACGAGCAGTACTTC. Translated: CASSPGQGAFYEQYF.

As regards this clone: This sample also contains other DNA sequences that code for the same CDR3. V usage is TRBV11-3 and J usage is TRBJ1-2; D might be TRBD1 (6 bases). The CDR3 runs to 15 residues. Trimming left V 3 bases short and J 2 bases short, with 13 bases between. The V gene's germline CDR1 is SGHNT and CDR2 YENEEA. The CDR3 loop reads CASSLAGAGNYGYTF. The CDR3 region has the DNA TGTGCCAGCAGCTTGGCAGGGGCAGGAAACTATGGCTACACCTTC.

The chain has TRBV5-1 and TRBJ2-3; TRBD2 aligns across 9 bases. This CDR3 is built from 16 residues. CDR1 and CDR2 from the germline V gene are SGHRS and YFSETQ. Trimming took 0 bases from V and 5 from J; bases not matched to a gene: 7. This chain's CDR3 is CASSLAPAGGIDTQYF. The CDR3 region has the DNA TGCGCCAGCAGCTTGGCCCCAGCGGGGGGAATAGATACGCAGTATTTT.

The chain employs TRBV7-8 and TRBJ2-5, with D tentatively TRBD2 (6 bases). Germline V gene data show CDR1 as SGHVS and CDR2 as FQNEAQ. Deletions cut 8 bases from V and 2 bases from J, with 15 bases between. CDR3 length: 14 amino acids. The CDR3 DNA follows: TGTGCCAGCCGGGGGTCAATTAGACAAGAGACCCAGTACTTC. Amino acids: CASRGSIRQETQYF.

The chain joins TRBV7-9 to TRBJ1-1, with no clear D. The CDR3 consists of 11 residues. Deletions cut 4 bases from V and 4 bases from J, with 4 bases between. Germline V lookup: CDR1 SEHNR, CDR2 FQNEAQ (reference sequence). CDR3 in DNA: TGTGCCAGCAGCTCCTTCACTGAAGCTTTCTTT. Protein sequence: CASSSFTEAFF.

This clone was detected only a few times. The chain is built from TRBV10-1 and TRBJ2-3, with 7 bases identical to TRBD2. Losses at the gene ends were 6 bases for V and 10 bases for J; bases not matched to a gene: 16. Germline V CDR1 and CDR2: WNHNN, SYGVQD (reference sequence). The CDR3 runs 15 residues. The CDR3 DNA reads TGCGCCAGCAGACCAAAGTCCAATCCGGCGGGGGCGCAGTATTTT. This encodes CASRPKSNPAGAQYF.

This chain connects TRBV6-4 to TRBJ1-1, with D possibly matching TRBD1 (6 bases). The CDR3 spans 13 residues. Germline loops: CDR1 MRHNA, CDR2 SNTAGT. V was clipped by 6 bases and J by 5 bases, with 13 bases between them. CDR3 DNA sequence: TGTGCCAGCAGCCAGGACAGAGGGACTGAAGCTTTCTTT. Translating it yields CASSQDRGTEAFF.

This clone was counted a single time. The chain joins TRBV11-3 to TRBJ1-2, with 8 bases that match TRBD1. There are 17 residues in the CDR3. The germline V gene has CDR1 SGHNT and CDR2 YENEEA. J lost 2 bases, V lost 7 bases, and 15 bases had no gene match. The CDR3 sequence is CASIVLWRTGPNYGYTF. DNA for the CDR3: TGTGCCAGCATAGTCCTTTGGAGGACAGGGCCGAACTATGGCTACACCTTC.

This chain links TRBV30 with TRBJ2-5, with 9 bases identical to TRBD1. The CDR3 is made up of 15 amino acids. Per germline, CDR1 GTSNPN and CDR2 SVGIG (reference sequence). The junction had 8 bases not matched to a gene; V was cut back by 4 bases and J by 2 bases. This chain's CDR3 is CAWIYRDRAQETQYF. DNA for the CDR3: TGTGCCTGGATCTACCGGGACAGGGCACAAGAGACCCAGTACTTC.

The J gene is TRBJ2-7, the V gene TRBV7-8; 14 bases are a match to TRBD2. From germline, CDR1 is SGHVS and CDR2 FQNEAQ. V shed 5 bases and J 6 bases; nucleotides not matched to a gene: 9. CDR3 length: 16 amino acids. This chain's CDR3 is CASSMLGTSGSSEQYV. The CDR3 DNA is TGTGCCAGCAGCATGCTCGGGACTAGCGGGAGCTCCGAGCAGTACGTC.

This clone has a handful of counts. CDR3 DNA: TGTGCCAGCAGCTTCCGGGACAGGGCCTTTGGCTACACCTTC. Translation: CASSFRDRAFGYTF. The chain is built from TRBV7-3 and TRBJ1-2; 9 bases agree with TRBD1. CDR1 SGHTA and CDR2 FQGTGA come from the germline V gene. The ends lost 3 bases at V and 7 bases at J; junction bases unmatched: 6. CDR3 length equals 14 residues. Together with reference TRBV7-3 and TRBJ1-2, the CDR3 gives the full variable domain: GAGVSQTPSNKVTEKGKYVELRCDPISGHTALYWYRQSLGQGPEFLIYFQGTGAADDSGLPNDRFFAVRPEGSVSTLKIQRTERGDSAVYLCASSFRDRAFGYTFGSGTRLTVV.

This clone was found a few times. The chain combines TRBV28 with TRBJ2-7; the D gene is possibly TRBD2 (6 bases). Deletions cut 6 bases from V and 5 bases from J, with 23 bases between. In germline, CDR1 is MDHEN, CDR2 SYDVKM. This CDR3 is 16 amino acids long. The CDR3 nucleotides are TGTGCCAGCAGCCTCAAAGGCTCTAGCGTAGTTCACGAGCAGTACGTC. Protein: CASSLKGSSVVHEQYV.

This chain uses TRBV19 with TRBJ1-4, with 9 bases lining up with TRBD1. This CDR3 comprises 14 residues. The germline gives CDR1 LNHDA, CDR2 SQIVND (reference sequence). With 3 bases clipped from V and 8 bases from J, the junction kept 4 bases outside the gene matches. CDR3 nucleotide sequence: TGTGCCAGTAGTATGGGACAGGGAAGGGAAAAACTGTTTTTT. This encodes CASSMGQGREKLFF.

This clone showed up just a few times. CDR3 protein: CASSSPGQGGGYTF. CDR3 DNA: TGTGCCAGCAGCTCCCCGGGACAGGGCGGTGGCTACACCTTC. The chain joins TRBV7-9 to TRBJ1-2; 9 nucleotides align to TRBD1. This CDR3 is 14 amino acids long. The V gene's germline CDR1 is SEHNR and CDR2 FQNEAQ (reference sequence). The ends lost 4 bases at V and 7 bases at J; junction bases unmatched: 7.

The V call is TRBV7-3, the J call TRBJ1-1, with D hard to call. The V end lost 5 bases, the J end lost 1 base, and 8 bases lay between the germline ends. The CDR3 is 13 residues long. Looked up from germline, CDR1 is SGHTA and CDR2 is FQGTGA. This CDR3 is CASSQRGNTEAFF. The DNA of the CDR3 is TGTGCCAGCAGCCAACGGGGGAACACTGAAGCTTTCTTT.

The chain recombines TRBV27 with TRBJ1-5; tentative D call: TRBD1 (6 bases). Per germline, CDR1 MNHEY and CDR2 SMNVEV (reference sequence). CDR3 size: 13 residues. Trimming removed 8 bases from V and 2 bases from J, with 10 bases in between. The CDR3 bases are TGTGCCAGCCGGACAGCAGGCAATCAGCCCCAGCATTTT. Translated: CASRTAGNQPQHF.

In its sample, this clone was seen once. J is TRBJ1-1 and V is TRBV5-1; the D gene is possibly TRBD1 (6 bases). The CDR3 runs to 16 residues. Per the germline V gene, CDR1 is SGHRS and CDR2 is YFSETQ. V was trimmed by 3 bases and J by 0 bases, leaving 15 bases between them. CDR3 region: CASSSPSGAMNTEAFF. CDR3 DNA sequence: TGCGCCAGCAGCTCCCCGTCAGGGGCGATGAACACTGAAGCTTTCTTT. The full variable domain, completed using reference TRBV5-1 and TRBJ1-1, is KAGVTQTPRYLIKTRGQQVTLSCSPISGHRSVSWYQQTPGQGLQFLFEYFSETQRNKGNFPGRFSGRQFSNSRSEMNVSTLELGDSALYLCASSSPSGAMNTEAFFGQGTRLTVV.

This chain links TRBV5-6 with TRBJ1-1; D unclear. This CDR3 is built from 13 residues. CDR1 is SGHDT and CDR2 is YYEEEE in the germline V gene. V was pared by 3 bases and J by 0 bases, with 6 bases between. CDR3 protein: CASSSNMNTEAFF. DNA for the CDR3: TGTGCCAGCAGCTCCAACATGAACACTGAAGCTTTCTTT.

The V call is TRBV2, the J call TRBJ2-7; D remains unclear. The CDR3 has 13 amino acids. V dropped 7 bases and J dropped 2 bases, with 12 bases sitting between them. Germline lookup yields CDR1 SNHLY and CDR2 FYNNEI. CDR3 sequence: CASKNSNPYEQYF. CDR3 sequence (DNA): TGTGCCAGCAAAAACAGCAACCCCTACGAGCAGTACTTC.

The V gene is TRBV5-1, the J gene TRBJ1-1; TRBD1 matches at 7 bases. The CDR3 has 15 residues. CDR1 SGHRS and CDR2 YFSETQ come from the germline V gene. J was trimmed by 3 bases and V by 4 bases; bases with no gene match: 9. DNA for the CDR3: TGCGCCAGCAGCCGGGCGGGGACAGCGGACACTGAAGCTTTCTTT. It encodes CASSRAGTADTEAFF.

This sequence joins TRBV27 and TRBJ2-1; D is perhaps TRBD2 (6 bases). Trimming shortened V by 10 bases and J by 7 bases, and 11 bases separated the two germline ends. From germline, CDR1 is MNHEY and CDR2 SMNVEV (reference sequence). The CDR3 has 11 amino acids. Written as DNA, the CDR3 is TGTGCCACCACTCGGGGGAATGAGCAGTTCTTC. Residues: CATTRGNEQFF.